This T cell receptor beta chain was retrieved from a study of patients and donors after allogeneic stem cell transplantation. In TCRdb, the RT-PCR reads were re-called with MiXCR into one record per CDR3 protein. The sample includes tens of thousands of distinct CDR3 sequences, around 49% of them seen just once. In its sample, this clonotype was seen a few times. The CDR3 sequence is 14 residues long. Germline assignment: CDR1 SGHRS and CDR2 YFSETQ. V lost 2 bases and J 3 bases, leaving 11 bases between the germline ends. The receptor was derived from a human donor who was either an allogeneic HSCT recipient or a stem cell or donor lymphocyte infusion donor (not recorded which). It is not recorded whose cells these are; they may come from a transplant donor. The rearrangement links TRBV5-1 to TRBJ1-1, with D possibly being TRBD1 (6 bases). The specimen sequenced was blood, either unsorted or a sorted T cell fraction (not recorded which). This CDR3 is CASSFEGGYTEAFF. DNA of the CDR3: TGCGCCAGCAGCTTTGAAGGGGGTTACACTGAAGCTTTCTTT.